Detailed here is one T cell receptor (beta chain). Its target is not known. The data belong to a study of circulating and synovial CD4+ cells in juvenile arthritis. Profiling relied on immunoSEQ multiplex PCR, and the TCRdb table lists in-frame clones only, not all of them. The sample records 30,000 to 40,000 clones, about 95% being singletons. Study conclusions and caveats: Some such blood samples were as oligoclonal as synovium. T cell genome counts differed by at least an order of magnitude between CPL and CD4 samples. Shared-clonotype fractions with synovium likely underestimate full repertoire overlap.

Sequenced samples came from active juvenile idiopathic arthritis patients. V shed 2 bases, J shed 12 bases, and the junction held 10 bases outside the gene matches. Germline-derived CDR1 and CDR2 are MDHEN and SYDVKM. The CDR3 runs to 13 residues. This chain joins TRBV28 and TRBJ2-7; 7 bases match TRBD1. The TCR was taken from a human donor with juvenile idiopathic arthritis. The sample consisted of CD4+ T cells from blood. The CDR3 DNA follows: TGTGCCAGCAGTTTAGACAGGGTGCTGTCCCCGTACTTC. Its translation is CASSLDRVLSPYF.